These 14 T cell receptor beta chains were sequenced from one sample in a study of CD8 T cells in ankylosing spondylitis. One entry per CDR3 protein results from TCRdb running MiXCR on the 5' RACE reads. The sample includes about 260,000 distinct CDR3 sequences, 20% to 30% of them seen just once. Source material: blood, either unsorted or a sorted T cell fraction (not recorded which). The receptors were sampled from a male donor with ankylosing spondylitis or in good health (not recorded which).

This clonotype was seen more than once but under ten times. The chain joins TRBV12-3 or TRBV12-4 to TRBJ2-4; 8 positions match TRBD1. V shed 1 base, J shed 7 bases, and the junction held 3 bases outside the gene matches. The CDR3 sequence is 14 residues long. CDR3 in amino acids: CASSLGRTGNIQYF. Written as DNA, the CDR3 is TGTGCCAGCAGTTTAGGACGGACAGGGAACATTCAGTACTTC.

CDR3 sequence: CSAMGTGGASGNTIYF. The CDR3 DNA follows: TGCAGTGCTATGGGGACAGGGGGCGCTTCCGGAAACACCATATATTTT. The rearrangement links TRBV20-1 to TRBJ1-3; 12 positions agree with TRBD1. The J segment lost 4 bases and the V segment lost 4 bases, leaving 8 bases of the junction unmatched. CDR1 is DFQATT, CDR2 SNEGSKA, per germline (reference sequence). The CDR3 has 16 amino acids.

This clonotype was observed a handful of times. This chain joins TRBV6-1 and TRBJ2-3, with D perhaps matching TRBD1 or TRBD2 (6 bases each). Trimming took off 7 bases at V and 1 base at J, with 15 bases between the two ends. The CDR3 runs 15 residues. Germline CDR1 reads MNHNS; CDR2 reads SASEGT. The CDR3 sequence is CASNIYRGRTDTQYF. The CDR3 DNA is TGTGCCAGCAACATCTACCGGGGGCGCACAGATACGCAGTATTTT.

This clonotype was detected only a few times. J is TRBJ1-6 and V is TRBV12-3 or TRBV12-4; D possibly corresponds to TRBD1 (6 bases). Trimming removed 5 bases from V and 2 bases from J, with 10 bases in between. This CDR3 is 15 amino acids long. For the CDR3, the DNA is TGTGCCAGCAGTCCACGGACAGCCTATAATTCACCCCTCCACTTT. This sequence encodes CASSPRTAYNSPLHF.

This clonotype was counted at least ten times. The rearrangement joins TRBV28 to TRBJ2-2, with 8 bases matching TRBD2. The CDR3 is 15 amino acids. Germline CDR1 reads MDHEN; CDR2 reads SYDVKM. After removal of 7 bases from V and 13 bases from J, the junction contained 17 bases not matched to a gene. For the CDR3, the DNA is TGTGCCAGCAATCCGGGGGGGCCGGTGGTAGCTGGGCTGTTTTTT. Residues: CASNPGGPVVAGLFF. Supplemented by reference TRBV28 and TRBJ2-2, the full variable domain reads DVKVTQSSRYLVKRTGEKVFLECVQDMDHENMFWYRQDPGLGLRLIYFSYDVKMKEKGDIPEGYSVSREKKERFSLILESASTNQTSMYLCASNPGGPVVAGLFFGEGSRLTVL.

V is TRBV4-2 and J is TRBJ2-7; D not resolved. V was clipped by 3 bases and J by 0 bases, with 12 bases between them. The CDR3 covers 15 residues. The germline V gene encodes CDR1 LGHNA and CDR2 YNFKEQ. The CDR3 DNA follows: TGTGCCAGCAGCCACGGGCAGAGAGCCTCCTACGAGCAGTACTTC. This codes for CASSHGQRASYEQYF.

This clonotype was seen only a few times. The rearrangement uses TRBV12-3 or TRBV12-4 and TRBJ2-2; a weak D match, TRBD2 (5 bases). Deletions cut 11 bases from V and 0 bases from J, with 25 bases between. The CDR3 length is 18 residues. The CDR3 sequence is CAFSLVPTSRTNTGELFF. CDR3 DNA: TGTGCCTTCAGTTTAGTCCCAACTAGTAGGACGAACACCGGGGAGCTGTTTTTT.

This clonotype has at least ten counts. The J gene is TRBJ2-7, the V gene TRBV20-1, with D maybe TRBD2 (6 bases). Germline CDR1 and CDR2: DFQATT and SNEGSKA (reference sequence). Between the trimmed V and J ends, which lost 4 bases and 2 bases, there was a span of 18 bases. CDR3 size: 15 residues. Here the CDR3 DNA reads TGCAGTGCTAAGTCCCGGGAAAGACTAGCCTACGAGCAGTACTTC. Protein product: CSAKSRERLAYEQYF.

This clonotype has only a few counts. The rearrangement links TRBV20-1 to TRBJ2-2; D remains ambiguous. This CDR3 spans 16 amino acids. Germline V gene data show CDR1 as DFQATT and CDR2 as SNEGSKA (reference sequence). Trimming took 0 bases from V and 0 from J, leaving 11 bases between them. The DNA for the CDR3 is TGCAGTGCTAGAGATTGGGCACGAGCGAACACCGGGGAGCTGTTTTTT. It yields the protein CSARDWARANTGELFF.

This clonotype was seen more than once but under ten times. The chain recombines TRBV6-5 with TRBJ2-5, with D uncertain. The germline V gene encodes CDR1 MNHEY and CDR2 SVGAGI. This CDR3 is 13 amino acids long. The V end lost 3 bases, the J end lost 5 bases, and 10 bases lay between the germline ends. This CDR3 is CASSYRSGETQYF. As DNA, the CDR3 is TGTGCCAGCAGTTATCGTTCTGGGGAGACCCAGTACTTC.

The V and J genes are TRBV5-1 and TRBJ1-4; the match to TRBD1 covers 7 bases. CDR3 length: 13 residues. Per germline, CDR1 SGHRS and CDR2 YFSETQ. The V segment lost 4 bases and the J segment 7 bases; nucleotides outside the gene matches: 4. The CDR3 bases are TGCGCCAGCAGCCCGGGACAGACTGAAAAACTGTTTTTT. Amino acids: CASSPGQTEKLFF.

In its sample, this clonotype was seen many times. This sequence joins TRBV20-1 and TRBJ2-3; D is uncertain. There are 16 residues in the CDR3. Germline V gene data show CDR1 as DFQATT and CDR2 as SNEGSKA (reference sequence). The ends were cut back, 1 base at V and 2 bases at J, with 16 bases in the middle. The CDR3 DNA reads as TGCAGTGCTAGAGGCCACCCACTGACCTACACAGATACGCAGTATTTT. Its translation is CSARGHPLTYTDTQYF.

This clonotype was seen a handful of times. The chain carries TRBV19 and TRBJ1-5; a weak D match, TRBD1 (5 bases). The CDR3 runs 15 residues. The germline V gene has CDR1 LNHDA and CDR2 SQIVND (reference sequence). Trimming shortened V by 5 bases and J by 1 base, and 12 bases separated the two germline ends. The CDR3 DNA sequence: TGTGCCAGTAGTCCCGACGGGGGAAGCAATCAGCCCCAGCATTTT. This translates into CASSPDGGSNQPQHF.

There are many counts of this clonotype. The gene calls are TRBV7-9 and TRBJ1-1, with 10 bases that match TRBD1. With V trimmed by 4 bases and J by 6 bases, 8 bases remained unmatched. Germline V CDR1 and CDR2: SEHNR, FQNEAQ (reference sequence). The CDR3 length is 15 residues. In DNA, the CDR3 is TGTGCCAGCAGCTCTCCGGGACAGGGGAAACCTGAAGCTTTCTTT. This encodes CASSSPGQGKPEAFF.